The rows below give T cell receptor beta chains drawn from one sample of a study of graft-versus-host responses after intestinal transplantation. Only in-frame clones appear in the TCRdb table, and some are missing; sequencing was by immunoSEQ multiplex PCR. Among tens of thousands of clones, about 85% were seen once, and the ten largest hold about a sixth. The sample here was ileum tissue, taken approximately 200 days after intestinal transplant. These receptors were collected from a human patient who received an intestinal transplant, so some T cells may come from the graft donor. CDR3s include the opening cysteine and the closing phenylalanine or tryptophan. Clone size is shown for a subset of rows, as once, few, many or a class of expanded clone.

V gene,J gene,clone size,CDR3 protein
TRBV11-2,TRBJ1-1,-,CASSLAAAHTEAFF
TRBV5-1,TRBJ2-3,-,CASSGYRLGTTDTQYF
TRBV28,TRBJ2-5,-,CASSKETQYF
TRBV4-1,TRBJ2-5,-,CASSQGASKRGKTQYF
TRBV13,TRBJ2-3,-,CASSSSQGVGDTQYF
TRBV19,TRBJ2-7,-,CASLGGDDPYEQYF
TRBV29-1,TRBJ2-5,-,CSVQGQGRLYQETQYF
TRBV10-3,TRBJ2-7,-,CAISRDAAYEQYF
TRBV9,TRBJ2-2,-,CASSVKREVANTGELFF
TRBV18,TRBJ1-1,-,CASSPWGPVNTEAFF
TRBV7-2,TRBJ2-3,-,CASSLFGGTSSTDTQYF
TRBV9,TRBJ1-3,-,CASSVGSGNTIYF
TRBV27,TRBJ2-7,-,CASKTDRGYYEQYF
TRBV2,TRBJ1-3,-,CASSEYMSGPSGNTIYF
TRBV11-2,TRBJ2-3,-,CASSFSRGTDTQYF
TRBV27,TRBJ2-1,-,CASSLSDRWVDEQFF
TRBV4-1,TRBJ1-1,once,CASSQTDRGGEAFF
TRBV19,TRBJ1-2,-,CASSPTGPNGYTF
TRBV30,TRBJ2-7,once,CAWSTGFYEQYF
TRBV9,TRBJ2-7,few,CASSVGLARTYEQYF
TRBV29-1,TRBJ2-3,-,CSGAGTSGYTDTQYF
TRBV18,TRBJ2-1,-,CASSPVGGADEQFF